This entry concerns a single TCR beta chain. Libraries were prepared by immunoSEQ multiplex PCR; TCRdb keeps only in-frame clonotypes and omits some of them. The sample contains 13,000 to 15,000 clones, 60% to 85% of which appear only once. CDR1 is LGHNA, CDR2 YSLEER, per germline. The CDR3 has 17 amino acids. V lost 2 bases and J lost 0, with 11 bases in between. The data derive from a study of OX40 agonist ivuxolimab in advanced cancers. The sample was CD4+ or CD8+ T cells sorted from blood, taken in a trial of the OX40 agonist ivuxolimab. The sequence was obtained from an adult with an advanced solid tumor such as melanoma, head and neck, liver or kidney cancer. The chain uses TRBV4-3 and TRBJ1-6; D gene unclear. The CDR3 region has the DNA TGCGCCAGCAGCCAAACCGAGCAGGCCTCCTATAATTCACCCCTCCACTTT. Translating gives CASSQTEQASYNSPLHF.